This T cell receptor (beta chain) was found in a study of Ad26.COV2.S vaccination and SARS-CoV-2 variants. Treatment indicated: approximately 18 received Ad26.COV2.S at low or high dose, single or two shots; roughly five received placebo; per-sample allocation not given. Following the first vaccine or placebo injection, samples were taken on day 63. Sequencing was performed with immunoSEQ multiplex PCR; in TCRdb, only in-frame clones are kept and a portion is missing. The repertoire has fewer than 400,000 clones, around nine tenths of them found once; the top ten carry 3.5%. The sample consisted of peripheral blood, taken in a trial of Ad26.COV2.S vaccine versus placebo. This TCR was sampled from a person aged 18-65 years who received the Ad26.COV2.S COVID-19 vaccine or a placebo.

Here the CDR3 reads CASSPTRNNEQFF. For the CDR3, the DNA is TGTGCCAGTAGCCCGACTAGGAACAATGAGCAGTTCTTC. The V and J genes are TRBV19 and TRBJ2-1, with a possible D match to TRBD2 (6 bases). The germline V and J ends were trimmed by 6 bases and 5 bases, with 11 bases remaining between them. The V gene's germline CDR1 is LNHDA and CDR2 SQIVND (reference sequence). The CDR3 extends over 13 amino acids.